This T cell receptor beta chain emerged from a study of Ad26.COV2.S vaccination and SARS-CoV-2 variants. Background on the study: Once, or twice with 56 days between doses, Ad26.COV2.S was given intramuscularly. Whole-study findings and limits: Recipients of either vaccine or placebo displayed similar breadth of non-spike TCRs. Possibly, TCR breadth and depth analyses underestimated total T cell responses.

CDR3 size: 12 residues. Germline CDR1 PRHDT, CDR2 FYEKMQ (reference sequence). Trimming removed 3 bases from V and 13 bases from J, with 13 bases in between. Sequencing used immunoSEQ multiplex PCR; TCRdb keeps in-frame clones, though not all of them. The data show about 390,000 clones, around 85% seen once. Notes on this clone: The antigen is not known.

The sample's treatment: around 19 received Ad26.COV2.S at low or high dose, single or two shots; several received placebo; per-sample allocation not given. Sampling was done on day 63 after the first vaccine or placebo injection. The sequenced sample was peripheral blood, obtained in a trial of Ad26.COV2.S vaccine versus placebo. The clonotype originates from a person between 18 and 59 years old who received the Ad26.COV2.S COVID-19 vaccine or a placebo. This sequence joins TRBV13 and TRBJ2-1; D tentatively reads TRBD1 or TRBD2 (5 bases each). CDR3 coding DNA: TGTGCCAGCAGCTTTACCCCGGGACCCCAGTTCTTC. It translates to CASSFTPGPQFF.